Shown below are 7 T cell receptor beta chains from a single sample sequenced in a study of blood T cells in healthy people across ages. With a J-beta primer mix and a sample-barcoded 5' primer, a second PCR ran about 7 to 11 cycles. TCRdb analysed the 5' RACE reads with MiXCR anew, one entry per CDR3 protein. The table lists approximately 1.5 million distinct CDR3 sequences, about 35% of them singletons. Specimen: blood. The receptors shown here come from a woman in her twenties or thirties in good health.

The chain is built from TRBV6-4 and TRBJ2-1, with D unresolved. Trimming stripped 2 bases from V and 6 bases from J, with 11 bases between. Germline lookup yields CDR1 MRHNA and CDR2 SNTAGT. This CDR3 spans 14 amino acids. For the CDR3, the DNA is TGTGCCAGCAGTGACCCCTACAGTGGCAATGAGCAGTTCTTC. Protein sequence: CASSDPYSGNEQFF.

In this sample, this clonotype turned up a few times. The CDR3 is CASSPTSIYEQYF. Written as DNA, the CDR3 is TGTGCCAGCAGCCCTACTAGCATCTACGAGCAGTACTTC. The chain combines TRBV3-1 with TRBJ2-7; tentatively, D is TRBD2 (6 bases). V was clipped by 4 bases and J by 3 bases, with 10 bases between them. Germline V gives CDR1 LGHDT, CDR2 YNNKEL (reference sequence). The CDR3 runs to 13 residues.

The sample holds a few counts of this clonotype. The J gene is TRBJ2-1, the V gene TRBV2; tentatively, D is TRBD2 (5 bases). The CDR3 is 14 amino acids. Trimming pared 6 bases from V and 7 bases from J, leaving 16 bases between. Germline lookup yields CDR1 SNHLY and CDR2 FYNNEI. CDR3 bases: TGTGCCAGCAGCGTCGTGGAGGTGAGGAATGAGCAGTTCTTC. This encodes CASSVVEVRNEQFF.

Details on this clonotype: No DNA is shown, since the ends of the CDR3 on it are uncertain; the CDR3 is the one TCRdb lists. The CDR3 spells CASSLAGGIDTQYFGPGTQYF. This chain uses TRBV6-1 with TRBJ2-5; the D call in the table, TRBD2, was not verified against the DNA. The V gene's germline CDR1 is MNHNS and CDR2 SASEGT. The CDR3 extends over 21 residues, inclusive of both ends.

J is TRBJ1-2 and V is TRBV4-1; D gene uncertain. Deletions cut 0 bases from V and 4 bases from J, with 12 bases between. The CDR3 is 15 residues long. Germline V gene sequence: CDR1 MGHRA, CDR2 YSYEKL. The CDR3 spells CASSQDYRHLYGYTF. The CDR3 nucleotides read TGCGCCAGCAGCCAAGATTACAGACACCTCTATGGCTACACCTTC.

Regarding this clonotype: It may be a read error: a sequence one base away is much more abundant. The chain employs TRBV7-2 and TRBJ1-2, with 9 bases fitting TRBD1. The germline V gene encodes CDR1 SGHTA and CDR2 FQGNSA. The CDR3 is 15 amino acids. The CDR3 loop is CASSHRTGDNYGHTF. For the CDR3, the DNA is TGTGCCAGCAGCCACCGGACAGGGGATAACTATGGCCACACCTTC.

This clonotype has more than one count but fewer than ten. The genes are TRBV6-6 and TRBJ2-7; D could derive from TRBD1 or TRBD2 (5 bases each). V shed 0 bases and J shed 0 bases, with 9 bases lying between them. CDR1 is MNHNY and CDR2 is SVGAGI in the germline V gene (reference sequence). This CDR3 is built from 15 residues. The CDR3: CASSYSAGTSYEQYF. In DNA, the CDR3 is TGTGCCAGCAGTTACTCCGCAGGGACCTCCTACGAGCAGTACTTC.